The 19 T cell receptor beta chains below come from one sample, sequenced in a study of blood T cells in healthy people across ages. A J-beta primer mix and a sample-barcoded 5' primer were used in a second PCR of about 7 to 12 cycles. TCRdb analysed the 5' RACE reads with MiXCR anew, one entry per CDR3 protein. The sample consists of about 970,000 distinct CDR3 sequences, roughly 47% of them appearing once. Specimen: blood. These receptors were obtained from an older woman in good health.

V and J are TRBV2 and TRBJ1-1; unclear D gene. Trimming left V 4 bases short and J 11 bases short, with 11 bases between. The CDR3 has 11 residues. Germline V CDR1 and CDR2: SNHLY, FYNNEI. The CDR3 region has the DNA TGTGCCAGCAGTGGTCGTTACGGCGCTTTCTTT. Amino acids: CASSGRYGAFF.

The J gene is TRBJ2-5, the V gene TRBV24-1, with 7 bases that match TRBD1. This CDR3 contains 15 residues. CDR1 and CDR2 from the germline V gene are KGHDR and SFDVKD. V trimming: 3 bases; J trimming: 2 bases; junction bases outside the gene matches: 5. Here the CDR3 DNA reads TGTGCCACCAGTGATATGAGGGACAGTCAAGAGACCCAGTACTTC. The encoded protein is CATSDMRDSQETQYF.

The genes are TRBV7-9 and TRBJ2-3; D is unclear. Trimming cost V 0 bases and J 2 bases, with 9 bases left between them. The CDR3 runs 15 residues. The germline CDR1 and CDR2 sequences are SEHNR and FQNEAQ (reference sequence). Here the CDR3 DNA reads TGTGCCAGCAGCTTAGCTCCGGTCCTCACAGATACGCAGTATTTT. It translates to CASSLAPVLTDTQYF. The whole variable domain, remainder taken from reference TRBV7-9 and TRBJ2-3, is DTGVSQNPRHKITKRGQNVTFRCDPISEHNRLYWYRQTLGQGPEFLTYFQNEAQLEKSRLLSDRFSAERPKGSFSTLEIQRTEQGDSAMYLCASSLAPVLTDTQYFGPGTRLTVL.

The rearrangement joins TRBV6-5 to TRBJ1-2; D is unresolved. Deletions cut 0 bases from V and 4 bases from J, with 9 bases between. The germline V gene has CDR1 MNHEY and CDR2 SVGAGI. CDR3 length: 14 residues. For the CDR3, the DNA is TGTGCCAGCAGTTACTCCGGTATCCTCTATGGCTACACCTTC. Protein sequence: CASSYSGILYGYTF.

This clonotype was seen only a few times. The chain couples TRBV9 to TRBJ2-5; 11 bases are shared with TRBD2. CDR1 and CDR2 from the germline V gene are SGDLS and YYNGEE. With V trimmed by 0 bases and J by 11 bases, 9 bases remained unmatched. The CDR3 contains 15 residues. The CDR3 spells CASSVEGLAGGEQYF. CDR3 nucleotides: TGTGCCAGCAGCGTAGAAGGTCTAGCGGGAGGTGAGCAGTACTTC.

This clonotype turned up a few times. The gene calls are TRBV5-1 and TRBJ2-3; 7 bases map to TRBD2. Looked up from germline, CDR1 is SGHRS and CDR2 is YFSETQ. This CDR3 is built from 14 residues. V gave up 4 bases and J gave up 4 bases; unmatched junction bases: 6. The CDR3 here is CASSETSASDTQYF. The CDR3 region has the DNA TGCGCCAGCAGCGAAACTAGCGCCTCAGATACGCAGTATTTT.

The J gene is TRBJ2-5, the V gene TRBV7-6, with D possibly TRBD1 on 6 matching bases. The germline CDR1 and CDR2 sequences are SGHVS and FNYEAQ. The CDR3 runs to 15 residues. Trimming left V 2 bases short and J 0 bases short, with 10 bases between. This chain's CDR3 is CASSLQGTYQETQYF. The CDR3 DNA reads TGTGCCAGCAGCTTACAGGGGACGTACCAAGAGACCCAGTACTTC.

The rearrangement uses TRBV4-1 and TRBJ1-4; TRBD1 aligns across 11 bases. In germline, CDR1 is MGHRA, CDR2 YSYEKL. With 4 bases clipped from V and 4 bases from J, the junction kept 14 bases outside the gene matches. The CDR3 consists of 19 residues. The CDR3 loop reads CASSLKFGGQGAVNEKLFF. The CDR3 DNA is TGCGCCAGCAGCCTAAAATTTGGAGGACAGGGGGCCGTTAATGAAAAACTGTTTTTT.

The chain has TRBV7-2 and TRBJ2-5, with 7 bases that match TRBD1. CDR3 length equals 18 residues. In germline, CDR1 is SGHTA, CDR2 FQGNSA. Losses at the gene ends were 2 bases for V and 1 base for J; bases not matched to a gene: 13. CDR3: CASSLYDTGAPGQETQYF. The CDR3 nucleotides read TGTGCCAGCAGCTTATACGATACAGGGGCCCCTGGCCAAGAGACCCAGTACTTC.

This clonotype was seen repeatedly, ten times or more. The V and J genes are TRBV12-3 or TRBV12-4 and TRBJ1-1, with D perhaps TRBD1 (5 bases). The CDR3 is 13 residues long. Trimming pared 6 bases from V and 2 bases from J, leaving 10 bases between. The CDR3 is CASSFRVNTEAFF. Written as DNA, the CDR3 is TGTGCCAGCAGCTTCAGGGTCAACACTGAAGCTTTCTTT.

This clonotype came up a few times. This chain uses TRBV6-6 with TRBJ2-7; 8 positions agree with TRBD1. With V trimmed by 6 bases and J by 3 bases, 10 bases remained unmatched. The germline V gene encodes CDR1 MNHNY and CDR2 SVGAGI (reference sequence). CDR3 size: 15 residues. The CDR3 is CASRKTGTGHYEQYF. DNA of the CDR3: TGTGCCAGCAGAAAAACCGGGACAGGCCACTACGAGCAGTACTTC.

The chain combines TRBV25-1 with TRBJ2-6; weak D call: TRBD1 (6 bases). CDR1 and CDR2 from the germline V gene are MGHDK and SYGVNS. The V and J ends lost 6 bases and 4 bases respectively, with 13 bases between them. This CDR3 contains 15 residues. The CDR3 here is CASRQGLAGANVLTF. The CDR3 DNA sequence: TGTGCCAGCAGACAGGGATTAGCGGGGGCCAACGTCCTGACTTTC.

The CDR3 DNA is TGTGCCAGCAGCCGTCTAGCGCAGAGCTCCTACAATGAGCAGTACTTC. The encoded protein is CASSRLAQSSYNEQYF. The chain employs TRBV4-2 and TRBJ2-1; a weak D match, TRBD2 (6 bases). TRBJ2-7 matches the DNA end more closely, so the J call is doubtful. The CDR3 has 16 residues. Germline CDR1 reads LGHNA; CDR2 reads YNFKEQ.

The chain couples TRBV20-1 to TRBJ2-2, with D perhaps matching TRBD1 (5 bases). Germline CDR1 DFQATT, CDR2 SNEGSKA (reference sequence). CDR3 length: 13 residues. V was pared by 6 bases and J by 2 bases, with 10 bases between. The CDR3 DNA sequence: TGCAGTGCCAGGGAACCTAACACCGGGGAGCTGTTTTTT. Translated: CSAREPNTGELFF.

The gene calls are TRBV12-3 or TRBV12-4 and TRBJ1-1; a weak D match, TRBD1 (5 bases). The ends were cut back, 5 bases at V and 4 bases at J, with 14 bases in the middle. The CDR3 sequence is 14 residues long. Written as DNA, the CDR3 is TGTGCCAGCAGTCTTGGGACTCAGGGCACTGAAGCTTTCTTT. It specifies CASSLGTQGTEAFF.

This chain joins TRBV2 and TRBJ1-1; 8 nucleotides align to TRBD1. Germline trimming cut 7 bases from V and 1 base from J; bases unmatched to any gene: 2. Germline assignment: CDR1 SNHLY and CDR2 FYNNEI. The CDR3 runs to 13 residues. The CDR3 DNA reads as TGTGCCAGCACTGGGACAGGGAACACTGAAGCTTTCTTT. It is translated as CASTGTGNTEAFF. The whole variable domain, filled in from reference TRBV2 and TRBJ1-1, reads EPEVTQTPSHQVTQMGQEVILRCVPISNHLYFYWYRQILGQKVEFLVSFYNNEISEKSEIFDDQFSVERPDGSNFTLKIRSTKLEDSAMYFCASTGTGNTEAFFGQGTRLTVV.

The chain uses TRBV2 and TRBJ2-7, with D possibly being TRBD1 (6 bases). Trimming cost V 11 bases and J 5 bases, with 19 bases left between them. CDR3 size: 13 residues. Germline loops: CDR1 SNHLY, CDR2 FYNNEI. The CDR3 region is CASQPRGFDEQYF. The CDR3 DNA reads TGTGCCTCCCAACCCAGGGGTTTCGACGAGCAGTACTTC. Full variable domain (missing parts from reference TRBV2 and TRBJ2-7): EPEVTQTPSHQVTQMGQEVILRCVPISNHLYFYWYRQILGQKVEFLVSFYNNEISEKSEIFDDQFSVERPDGSNFTLKIRSTKLEDSAMYFCASQPRGFDEQYFGPGTRLTVT.

This clonotype was counted only a few times. The CDR3 DNA reads TGTGCCAGCAGATTTCGTCAGGGGGGTGAGACCCAGTACTTC. It codes for CASRFRQGGETQYF. The chain links TRBV5-6 to TRBJ2-5, with a possible D match to TRBD1 (7 bases). The CDR3 length is 14 residues. The germline V gene encodes CDR1 SGHDT and CDR2 YYEEEE. With 5 bases removed from V and 5 bases from J, the gap between germline ends came to 16 bases. The full variable domain, completed using reference TRBV5-6 and TRBJ2-5, is DAGVTQSPTHLIKTRGQQVTLRCSPKSGHDTVSWYQQALGQGPQFIFQYYEEEERQRGNFPDRFSGHQFPNYSSELNVNALLLGDSALYLCASRFRQGGETQYFGPGTRLLVL.

This clonotype has more than one count but fewer than ten. This chain uses TRBV28 with TRBJ1-4, with D uncertain. The V gene lost 3 bases and the J gene lost 8 bases, with 13 bases spanning the gap. CDR3 length: 14 amino acids. Germline assignment: CDR1 MDHEN and CDR2 SYDVKM. CDR3 in amino acids: CASSFGRTPEKLFF. Here the CDR3 DNA reads TGTGCCAGCAGTTTTGGCCGGACGCCAGAAAAACTGTTTTTT.